This T cell receptor beta chain is from a study of blood T cell repertoires in COVID-19 (TCRdb year 2020). A note on the overall study: The collaborator samples originated in the United States, Italy and Spain and spanned the acute and convalescent phases of COVID-19. The material from the prospective study consisted of cDNA or gDNA derived from T cells, B-cell-depleted T cells, or PBMCs. Subjects who had been exposed to COVID-19, were actively infected with it, or had recovered from it provided the deeply sampled blood TCRbeta repertoires that made up the dataset. The repertoires were made available in a free public database intended to serve as a resource for research on the immune response to SARS-CoV-2. The samples were drawn from the first 160 participants of the ongoing ImmuneRACE study and from 950 to 1,500 subjects provided by 6 global collaborators. A de-identified subject ID, COVID-19 status, age in years and sex were almost always included in the sample metadata. Where available, HLA class I and class II types were obtained from metadata supplied by the sample provider rather than from assay-based typing.

The CDR3, cysteine through phenylalanine, is 15 amino acids long. The kept DNA is CDR3 alone, 45 bases in frame from the first base. The germline V gene specifies MDHEN as CDR1 and SYDVKM as CDR2. V is cut back by 6 bases and J by 8 bases, with 12 bases in the junction unmatched. Enrolling through a virtual design, the prospective study's participants ranged in age from roughly 18 to 89 years and lived across around 25 United States geographic areas. To assign participants to cohorts, the prospective study relied on clinical history that participants themselves reported in a screening survey and a study questionnaire. Recovered participants in ImmuneRACE Cohort 3 were defined by two consecutive negative NP/OP PCR tests, clearance by a healthcare professional, or resolution of symptoms. In the prospective study, mobile phlebotomists collected whole blood, serum and a nasopharyngeal or oropharyngeal swab from each participant. Additional blood draws and questionnaires over an approximately 2-month period could optionally be provided by prospective study participants. Prospective study blood samples were shipped either frozen or at room temperature before DNA extraction.

On the study overall, not on this receptor specifically: Clinical and demographic metadata were provided uncurated, with the amount varying by source and participant.

TCRbeta CDR3 regions were amplified from genomic DNA by means of the immunoSEQ Assay, a bias-controlled multiplex PCR. As for the original processing: The number of nucleated cells in each sample was estimated from the amplification of reference gene primers within the assay. To quantify the absolute abundance of each unique TCRbeta CDR3 rearrangement, sequence reads were collapsed and filtered. Productive Simpson clonality was computed per sample as the square root of Simpson's diversity index over productive rearrangements. The clones in this table, taken by TCRdb from immuneACCESS, are in-frame only. Not every clone is retained; where verified, under half of the shortfall comes from an unresolved V gene, and the cause of the rest is unknown. V, J and clone size reflect that table, while D and trimming were determined from the DNA. Recorded for this sample are 250,000 to 300,000 clones; around 90% of them occurred a single time. Together, the top ten hold around 0.9% of the sample.

Of note for this clone: The specificity of this receptor is unknown. Base qualities are not recorded, but no much larger clone differs from it by a single base.

Sequencing was carried out using PBMCs or T cells enriched from blood (not recorded which). This chain is built from TRBV28 and TRBJ2-1; the junction holds 8 bases that match TRBD1. The clonotype was recovered from a woman between 25 and 40 years old who had recovered from COVID-19. The encoded CDR3 is CASSHGTGFGDEQFF. The DNA is TGTGCCAGCAGCCACGGGACAGGCTTTGGAGATGAGCAGTTCTTC. The reference TRBV28 and TRBJ2-1 proteins fill in what lies around the CDR3, so the full variable domain reads DVKVTQSSRYLVKRTGEKVFLECVQDMDHENMFWYRQDPGLGLRLIYFSYDVKMKEKGDIPEGYSVSREKKERFSLILESASTNQTSMYLCASSHGTGFGDEQFFGPGTRLTVL.